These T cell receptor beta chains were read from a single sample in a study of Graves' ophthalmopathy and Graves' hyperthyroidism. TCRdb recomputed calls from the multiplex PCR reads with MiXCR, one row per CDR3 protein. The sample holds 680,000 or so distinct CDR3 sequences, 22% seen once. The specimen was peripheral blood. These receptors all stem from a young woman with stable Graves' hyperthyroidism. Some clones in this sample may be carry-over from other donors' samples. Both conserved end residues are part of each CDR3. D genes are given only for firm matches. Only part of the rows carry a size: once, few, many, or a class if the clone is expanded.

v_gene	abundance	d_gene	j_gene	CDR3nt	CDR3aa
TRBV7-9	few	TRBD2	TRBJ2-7	TGTGCCAGCAGCCACCCCCTAGCGGGGGATGACGAGCAGTACTTC	CASSHPLAGDDEQYF
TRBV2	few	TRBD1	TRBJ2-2	TGTGCCAGCAGCGAGGGACAGGGCACCCGGGAGCTGTTTTTT	CASSEGQGTRELFF
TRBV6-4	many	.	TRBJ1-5	TGTGCCAGCAGTGAAACAGTCAATCAGCCCCAGCATTTT	CASSETVNQPQHF
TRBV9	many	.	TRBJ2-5	TGTGCCAGCAGCGTAGGGAACGAAGAGACCCAGTACTTC	CASSVGNEETQYF
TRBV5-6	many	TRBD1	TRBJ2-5	TGTGCCAGCAGCTCGGTGCAGTTAGAGGACAGGAAAGAGACCCAGTACTTC	CASSSVQLEDRKETQYF
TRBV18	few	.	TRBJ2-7	TGTGCCAGCTCACCACGTGGGTCTTCCTCCGAGCAGTACTTC	CASSPRGSSSEQYF
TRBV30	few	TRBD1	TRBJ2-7	TGTGCCTGGAGTGGGTTGACAGGGATCTATATCCCTGGGGAGCAGTACTTC	CAWSGLTGIYIPGEQYF
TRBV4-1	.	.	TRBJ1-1	TGCGCCAGCAGCCCTCCTACGGGGGGCCGGAACACTGAAGCTTTCTTT	CASSPPTGGRNTEAFF
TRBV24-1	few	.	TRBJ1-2	TGTGCCACCAGTGATTTGACGGTGGCATTTCGGCCCTATGGCTACACCTTC	CATSDLTVAFRPYGYTF
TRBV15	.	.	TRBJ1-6	TGTGCCACTAGCGCCGGACTGGGAGATAATTCACACCACCACTTT	CATSAGLGDNSHHHF
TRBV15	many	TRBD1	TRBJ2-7	TGTGCCACCACAGTTCAATTCAGGGACAGGGGCTACGAGCAGTACTTC	CATTVQFRDRGYEQYF
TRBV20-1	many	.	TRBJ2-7	TGCAGTGCTAGAAACGCACAGTTCTACGAGCAGTACTTC	CSARNAQFYEQYF
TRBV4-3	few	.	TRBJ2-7	TGCGCCAGCAGCCAGACAGCCGTGGGGGAGCAGTACTTC	CASSQTAVGEQYF
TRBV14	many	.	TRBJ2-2	TGTGCCAGCAGCCTCCGGTCCCCAGACGGGGAGCTGTTTTTT	CASSLRSPDGELFF
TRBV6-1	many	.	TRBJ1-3	TGTGCCAGCAGGCCTACAGGGAACGGAAACACCATATATTTT	CASRPTGNGNTIYF